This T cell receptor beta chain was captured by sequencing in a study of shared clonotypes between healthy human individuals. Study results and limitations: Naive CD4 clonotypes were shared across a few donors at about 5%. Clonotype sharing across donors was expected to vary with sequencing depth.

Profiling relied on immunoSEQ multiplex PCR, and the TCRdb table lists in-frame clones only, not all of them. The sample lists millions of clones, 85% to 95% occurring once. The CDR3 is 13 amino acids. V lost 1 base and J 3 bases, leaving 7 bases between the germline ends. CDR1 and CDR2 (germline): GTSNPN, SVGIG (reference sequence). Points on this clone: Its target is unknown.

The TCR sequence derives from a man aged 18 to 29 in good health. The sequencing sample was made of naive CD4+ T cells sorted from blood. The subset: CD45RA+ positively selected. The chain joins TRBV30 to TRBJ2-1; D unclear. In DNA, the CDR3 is TGTGCCTGGAGTGGTCGGCGCTACAATGAGCAGTTCTTC. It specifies CAWSGRRYNEQFF.